This TCR beta chain came from a study of cytomegalovirus exposure and HLA in healthy donors. Study-level findings and limits: Looking again later, the authors saw that most CMV-associated TCR beta chains seemed HLA-restricted. Cytomegalovirus association was assigned to approximately 180 TCR beta chains. Indistinguishable V segments, including TRBV6-2 and TRBV6-3, were excluded.

V was cut by 5 bases and J by 4 bases, with 12 bases left in between. The CDR3 is made up of 14 amino acids. CDR1 and CDR2 (germline): MNHEY, SMNVEV (reference sequence). As regards this clone: What it binds is unknown.

A multiplex PCR was run with 60 Vbeta primers and 13 Jbeta primers. Data came from immunoSEQ multiplex PCR; TCRdb stores just in-frame clones and leaves some out. The sample includes 100,000 or so clones, around three quarters seen only once; the top ten take 4.1%. This receptor was identified in a man aged 35 to 55 in good health and CMV-seronegative. The chain joins TRBV27 to TRBJ1-5; D gene uncertain. The source material was PBMCs. CDR3 in amino acids: CASSITGWNQPQHF. Written as DNA, the CDR3 is TGTGCCAGCAGTATAACCGGGTGGAATCAGCCCCAGCATTTT.